The clone carrying this TCR beta chain has a handful of counts. This sample is drawn from a study of response to subunit inactivated influenza vaccine. TCRdb re-called the RT-PCR reads through MiXCR, storing one row per CDR3 protein. This table holds about 540,000 distinct CDR3 sequences, roughly 23% found once. The germline V gene encodes CDR1 MGHRA and CDR2 YSYEKL. This CDR3 region has 17 residues. The V segment lost 4 bases and the J segment 3 bases; nucleotides outside the gene matches: 9. These data also formed part of another study, on T cells expressing NK-cell markers. That study reports: UMIs were included in TCR beta cDNA generated by 5'RACE template switching. Cells sorted as CD3+CD56+NKG2C+, CD3+CD56+NKG2C- and CD3+CD56-NKG2C+ T cells supplied the TCR beta repertoires. Serological testing identified seven of the eight sequenced donors as HCMV-seropositive and one as seronegative.

Sequencing used CD4+ T cells sorted from PBMCs, obtained about 11 days after vaccination. This chain joins TRBV4-1 and TRBJ2-1, with 10 bases aligning to TRBD2. This TCR came from a man over 45 who received an inactivated influenza vaccine. The CDR3 DNA sequence: TGCGCCAGCAGCCGGCTTAGCGGGGGGTTGCGCTACAATGAGCAGTTCTTC. It yields the protein CASSRLSGGLRYNEQFF.